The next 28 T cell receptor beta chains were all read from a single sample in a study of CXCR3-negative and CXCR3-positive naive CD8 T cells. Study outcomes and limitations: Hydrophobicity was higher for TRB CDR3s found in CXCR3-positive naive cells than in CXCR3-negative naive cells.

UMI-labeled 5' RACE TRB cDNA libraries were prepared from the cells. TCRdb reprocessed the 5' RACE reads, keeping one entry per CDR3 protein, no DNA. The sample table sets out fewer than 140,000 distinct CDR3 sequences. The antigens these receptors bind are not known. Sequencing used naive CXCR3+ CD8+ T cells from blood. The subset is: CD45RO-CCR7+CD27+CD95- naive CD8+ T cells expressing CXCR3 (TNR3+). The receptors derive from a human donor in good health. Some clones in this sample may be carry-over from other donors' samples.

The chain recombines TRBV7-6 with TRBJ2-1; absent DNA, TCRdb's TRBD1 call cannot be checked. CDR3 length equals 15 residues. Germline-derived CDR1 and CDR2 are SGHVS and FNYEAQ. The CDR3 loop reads CASSLGGTPYNEQFF.

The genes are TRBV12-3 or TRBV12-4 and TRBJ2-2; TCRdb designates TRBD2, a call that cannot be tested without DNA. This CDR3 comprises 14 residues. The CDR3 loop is CASTPSGSIGELFF.

The CDR3 reads CASRAPRGYNEQFF. This rearrangement joins TRBV7-8 to TRBJ2-1; no DNA is available, so the TRBD2 call from TCRdb remains unchecked. CDR1 is SGHVS, CDR2 FQNEAQ, per germline. CDR3 size: 14 residues.

The CDR3 sequence is CASSLIDPRQETQYF. The chain is built from TRBV27 and TRBJ2-5; TCRdb reports TRBD1, a call that lacks DNA to check it against. CDR1 is MNHEY and CDR2 is SMNVEV in the germline V gene (reference sequence). The CDR3 length is 15 residues.

CDR3 residues: CASSLASSSGNTIYF. The V call is TRBV7-9, the J call TRBJ1-3. Germline V gene lookup returns CDR1 SEHNR and CDR2 FQNEAQ (reference sequence). There are 15 residues in the CDR3.

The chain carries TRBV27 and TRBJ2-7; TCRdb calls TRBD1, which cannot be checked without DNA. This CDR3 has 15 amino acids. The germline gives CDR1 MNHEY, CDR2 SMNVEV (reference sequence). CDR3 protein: CASSLSGGAAYEQYF.

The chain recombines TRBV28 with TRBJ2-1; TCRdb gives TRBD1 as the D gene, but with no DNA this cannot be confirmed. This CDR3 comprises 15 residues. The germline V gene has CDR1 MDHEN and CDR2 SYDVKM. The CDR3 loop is CASSAGRRGTNEQFF.

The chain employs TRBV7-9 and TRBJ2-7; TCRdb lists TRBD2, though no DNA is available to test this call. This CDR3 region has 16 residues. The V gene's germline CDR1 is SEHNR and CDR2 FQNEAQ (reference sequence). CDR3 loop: CASSPWTSGASYEQYF.

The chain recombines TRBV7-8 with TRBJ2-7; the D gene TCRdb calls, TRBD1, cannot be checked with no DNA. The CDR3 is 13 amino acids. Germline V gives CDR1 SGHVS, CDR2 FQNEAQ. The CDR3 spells CASSSGHSYEQYF.

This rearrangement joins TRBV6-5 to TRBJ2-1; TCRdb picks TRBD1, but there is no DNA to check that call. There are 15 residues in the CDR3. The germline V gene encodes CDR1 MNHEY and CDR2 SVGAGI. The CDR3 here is CASRSSSWGNNEQFF.

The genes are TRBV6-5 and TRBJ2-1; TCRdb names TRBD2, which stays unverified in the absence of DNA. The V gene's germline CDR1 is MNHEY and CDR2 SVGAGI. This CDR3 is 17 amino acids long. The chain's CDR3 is CASSPLGIRGAGDEQFF.

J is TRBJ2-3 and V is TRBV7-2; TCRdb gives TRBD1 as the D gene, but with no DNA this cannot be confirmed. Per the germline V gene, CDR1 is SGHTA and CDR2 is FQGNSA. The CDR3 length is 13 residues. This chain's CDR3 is CASSTSPRDTQYF.

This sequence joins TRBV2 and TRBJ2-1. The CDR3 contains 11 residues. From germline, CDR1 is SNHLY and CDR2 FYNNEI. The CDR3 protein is CASSEFEEQLF.

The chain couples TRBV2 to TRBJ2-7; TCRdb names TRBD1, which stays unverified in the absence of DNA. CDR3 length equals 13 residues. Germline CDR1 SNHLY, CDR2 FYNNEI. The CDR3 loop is CASSTAGGYEQYF.

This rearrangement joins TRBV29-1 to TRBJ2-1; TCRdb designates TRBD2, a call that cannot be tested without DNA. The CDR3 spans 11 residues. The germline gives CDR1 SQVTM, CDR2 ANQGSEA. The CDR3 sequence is CSAPSLGEQFF.

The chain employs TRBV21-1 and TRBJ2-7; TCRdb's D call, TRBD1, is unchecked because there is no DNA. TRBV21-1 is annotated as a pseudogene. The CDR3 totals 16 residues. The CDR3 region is CASSKTGQKISYEQYF.

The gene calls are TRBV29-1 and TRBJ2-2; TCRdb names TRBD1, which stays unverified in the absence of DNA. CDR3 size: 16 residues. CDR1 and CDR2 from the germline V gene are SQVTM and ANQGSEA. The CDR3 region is CSVEDPPGQLTGELFF.

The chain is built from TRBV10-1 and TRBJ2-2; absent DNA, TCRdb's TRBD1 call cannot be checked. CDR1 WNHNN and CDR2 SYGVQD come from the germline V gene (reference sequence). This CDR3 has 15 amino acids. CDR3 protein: CASRDRGMGDGELFF.

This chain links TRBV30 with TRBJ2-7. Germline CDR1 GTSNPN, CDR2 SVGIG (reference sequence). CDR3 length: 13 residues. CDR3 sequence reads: CAWAFLRGAEQYF.

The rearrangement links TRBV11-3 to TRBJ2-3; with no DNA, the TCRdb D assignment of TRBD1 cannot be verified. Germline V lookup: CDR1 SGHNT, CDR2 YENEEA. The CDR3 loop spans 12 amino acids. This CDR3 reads CASSRGTDTQYF.

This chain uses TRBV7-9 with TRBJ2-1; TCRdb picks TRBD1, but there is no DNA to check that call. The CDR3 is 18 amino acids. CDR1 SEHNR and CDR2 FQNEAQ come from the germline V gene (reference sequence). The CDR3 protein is CASSLAIRRGPSYNEQFF.

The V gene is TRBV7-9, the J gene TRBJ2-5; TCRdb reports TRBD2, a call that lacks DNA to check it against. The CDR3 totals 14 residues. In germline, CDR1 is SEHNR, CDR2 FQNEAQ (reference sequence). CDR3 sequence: CASSPPARRETQYF.

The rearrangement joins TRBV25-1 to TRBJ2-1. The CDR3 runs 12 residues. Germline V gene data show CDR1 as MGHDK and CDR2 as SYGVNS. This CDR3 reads CASSDPYNEQFF.

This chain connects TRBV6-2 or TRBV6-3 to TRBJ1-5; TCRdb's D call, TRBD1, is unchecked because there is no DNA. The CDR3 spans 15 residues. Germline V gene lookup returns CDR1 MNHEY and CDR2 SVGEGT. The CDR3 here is CASSYSGGSNQPQHF.

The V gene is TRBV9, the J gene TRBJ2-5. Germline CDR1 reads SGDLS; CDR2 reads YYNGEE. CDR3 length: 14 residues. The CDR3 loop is CASSVDRVGETQYF.

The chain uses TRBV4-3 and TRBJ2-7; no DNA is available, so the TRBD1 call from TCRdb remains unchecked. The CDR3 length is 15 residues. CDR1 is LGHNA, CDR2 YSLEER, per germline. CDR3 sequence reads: CASSPGQGIGYEQYF.

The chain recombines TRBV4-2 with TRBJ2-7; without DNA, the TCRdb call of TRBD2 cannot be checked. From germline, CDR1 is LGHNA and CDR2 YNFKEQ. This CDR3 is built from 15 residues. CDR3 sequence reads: CASSQGRDYSYEQYF.

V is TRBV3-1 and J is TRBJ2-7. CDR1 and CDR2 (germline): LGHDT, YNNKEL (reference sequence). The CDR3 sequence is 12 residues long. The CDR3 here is CASSQAFYEQYF.